This TCR beta chain was retrieved from a study of T cell repertoires in ileal Crohn's disease. Study context: The MI sample came from the proximal margin of the surgical specimen. Per sample, 500 to 650 nanograms of biopsy DNA were TCRB immunosequenced. The study's findings and limits: Mucosal expansions were suggested to be mainly CD8 T cells.

Method: immunoSEQ multiplex PCR; TCRdb's copy keeps in-frame clones and lacks some. The table lists 5,500 to 8,500 clones, around two thirds of them singletons. Deletions cut 2 bases from V and 2 bases from J, with 14 bases between. The CDR3 extends over 16 amino acids. Germline-derived CDR1 and CDR2 are MNHNS and SASEGT. Time point: proximal margin of the surgical specimen (macroscopically non-inflamed). Eligibility required adulthood, ileal or ileocolonic Crohn's disease and indicated ileocolonic resection. A note on this clone: The antigen is undetermined.

The chain carries TRBV6-1 and TRBJ2-3; D possibly corresponds to TRBD2 (6 bases). The sequence was obtained from an adult with Crohn's disease. Sequencing was done on a sample of ileal tissue. CDR3 sequence reads: CASSEHITGVTDTQYF. The CDR3 DNA sequence: TGTGCCAGCAGTGAACATATAACGGGAGTCACAGATACGCAGTATTTT.